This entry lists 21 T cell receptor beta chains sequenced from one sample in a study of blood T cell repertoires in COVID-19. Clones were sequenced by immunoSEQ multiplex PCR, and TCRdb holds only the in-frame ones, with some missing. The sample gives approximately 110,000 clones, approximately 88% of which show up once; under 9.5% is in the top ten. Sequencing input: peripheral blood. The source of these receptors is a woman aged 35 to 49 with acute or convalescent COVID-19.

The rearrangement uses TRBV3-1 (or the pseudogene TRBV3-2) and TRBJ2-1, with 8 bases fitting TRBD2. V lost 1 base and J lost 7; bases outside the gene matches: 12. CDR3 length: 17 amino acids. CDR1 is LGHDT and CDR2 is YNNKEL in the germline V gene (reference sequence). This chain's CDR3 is CASSQVLSVAGRNEQFF. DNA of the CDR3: TGTGCCAGCAGCCAAGTTCTATCGGTAGCGGGGAGGAATGAGCAGTTCTTC.

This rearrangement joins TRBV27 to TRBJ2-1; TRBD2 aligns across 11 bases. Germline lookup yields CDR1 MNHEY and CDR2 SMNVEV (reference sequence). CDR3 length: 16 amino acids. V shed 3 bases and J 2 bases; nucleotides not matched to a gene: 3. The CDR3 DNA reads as TGTGCCAGCAGTTTCCGTAGCGGGGGGGCCTACAATGAGCAGTTCTTC. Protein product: CASSFRSGGAYNEQFF.

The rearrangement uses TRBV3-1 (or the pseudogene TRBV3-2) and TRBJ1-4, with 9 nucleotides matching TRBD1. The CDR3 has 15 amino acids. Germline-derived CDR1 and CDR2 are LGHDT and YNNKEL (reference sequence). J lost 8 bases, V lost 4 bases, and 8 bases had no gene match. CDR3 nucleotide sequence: TGTGCCAGCAGCCTACAGGGGGCTCAGCAGGAAAAACTGTTTTTT. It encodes CASSLQGAQQEKLFF.

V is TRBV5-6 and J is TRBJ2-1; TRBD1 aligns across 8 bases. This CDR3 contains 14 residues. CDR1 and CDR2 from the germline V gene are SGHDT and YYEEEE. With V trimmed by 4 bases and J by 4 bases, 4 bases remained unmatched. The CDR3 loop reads CASSPTGAYNEQFF. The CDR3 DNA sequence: TGTGCCAGCAGCCCGACAGGGGCGTACAATGAGCAGTTCTTC.

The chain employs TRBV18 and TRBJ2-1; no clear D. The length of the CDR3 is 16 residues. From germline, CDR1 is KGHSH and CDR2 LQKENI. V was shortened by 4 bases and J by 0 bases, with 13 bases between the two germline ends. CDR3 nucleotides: TGTGCCAGCTCACAACAGCCCTCGAGCTCCTACAATGAGCAGTTCTTC. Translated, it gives CASSQQPSSSYNEQFF.

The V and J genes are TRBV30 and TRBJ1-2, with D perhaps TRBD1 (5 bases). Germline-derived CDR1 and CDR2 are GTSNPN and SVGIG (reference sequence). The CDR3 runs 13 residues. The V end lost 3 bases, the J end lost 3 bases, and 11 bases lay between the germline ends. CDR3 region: CAWRGATYYGYTF. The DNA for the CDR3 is TGTGCCTGGAGAGGGGCCACCTACTATGGCTACACCTTC.

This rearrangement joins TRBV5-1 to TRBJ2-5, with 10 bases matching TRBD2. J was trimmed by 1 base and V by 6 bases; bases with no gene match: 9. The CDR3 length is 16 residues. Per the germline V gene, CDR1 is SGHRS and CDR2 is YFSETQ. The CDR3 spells CASTSERGGFQETQYF. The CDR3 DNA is TGCGCCAGCACATCCGAGCGGGGGGGCTTCCAAGAGACCCAGTACTTC.

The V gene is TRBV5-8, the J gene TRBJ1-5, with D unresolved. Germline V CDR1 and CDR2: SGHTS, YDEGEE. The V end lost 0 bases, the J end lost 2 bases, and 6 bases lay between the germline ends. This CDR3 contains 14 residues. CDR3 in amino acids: CASSLDGGNQPQHF. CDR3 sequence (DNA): TGTGCCAGCAGCTTGGACGGAGGCAATCAGCCCCAGCATTTT. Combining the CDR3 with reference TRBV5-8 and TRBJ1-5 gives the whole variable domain EAGVTQSPTHLIKTRGQQATLRCSPISGHTSVYWYQQALGLGLQFLLWYDEGEERNRGNFPPRFSGRQFPNYSSELNVNALELEDSALYLCASSLDGGNQPQHFGDGTRLSIL.

For the CDR3, the DNA is TGTGCCAGCAGCTTACAGGGGGTGAACACTGAAGCTTTCTTT. As protein: CASSLQGVNTEAFF. V and J are TRBV7-3 and TRBJ1-1, with 7 nucleotides matching TRBD1. Germline V gene data show CDR1 as SGHTA and CDR2 as FQGTGA. The CDR3 is made up of 14 amino acids. V was clipped by 2 bases and J by 0 bases; unmatched bases: 0.

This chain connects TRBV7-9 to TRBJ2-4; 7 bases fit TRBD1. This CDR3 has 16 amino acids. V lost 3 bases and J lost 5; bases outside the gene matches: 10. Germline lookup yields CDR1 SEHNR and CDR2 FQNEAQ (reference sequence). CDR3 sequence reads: CASSFLQGSLENIQYF. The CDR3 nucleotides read TGTGCCAGCAGCTTTCTACAGGGGAGTTTGGAAAACATTCAGTACTTC. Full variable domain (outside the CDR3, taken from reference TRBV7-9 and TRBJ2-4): DTGVSQNPRHKITKRGQNVTFRCDPISEHNRLYWYRQTLGQGPEFLTYFQNEAQLEKSRLLSDRFSAERPKGSFSTLEIQRTEQGDSAMYLCASSFLQGSLENIQYFGAGTRLSVL.

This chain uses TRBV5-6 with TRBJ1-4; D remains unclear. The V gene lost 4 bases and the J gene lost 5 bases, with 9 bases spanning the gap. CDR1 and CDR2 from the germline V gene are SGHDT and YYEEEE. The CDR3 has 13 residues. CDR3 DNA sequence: TGTGCCAGCAGCCTGAGATTAAATGAAAAACTGTTTTTT. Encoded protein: CASSLRLNEKLFF.

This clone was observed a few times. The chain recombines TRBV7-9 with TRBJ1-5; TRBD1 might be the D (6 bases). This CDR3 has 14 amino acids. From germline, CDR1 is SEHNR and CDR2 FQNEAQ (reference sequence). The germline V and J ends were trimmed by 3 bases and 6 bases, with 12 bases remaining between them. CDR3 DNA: TGTGCCAGCAGCTTCACAGGGTTTGGTCAGCCCCAGCATTTT. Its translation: CASSFTGFGQPQHF. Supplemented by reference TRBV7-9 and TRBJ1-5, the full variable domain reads DTGVSQNPRHKITKRGQNVTFRCDPISEHNRLYWYRQTLGQGPEFLTYFQNEAQLEKSRLLSDRFSAERPKGSFSTLEIQRTEQGDSAMYLCASSFTGFGQPQHFGDGTRLSIL.

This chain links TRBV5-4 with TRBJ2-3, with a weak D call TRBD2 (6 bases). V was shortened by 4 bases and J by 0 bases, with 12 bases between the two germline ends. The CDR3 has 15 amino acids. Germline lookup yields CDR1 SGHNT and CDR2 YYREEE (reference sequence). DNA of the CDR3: TGTGCCAGCAGCGGAGCGGGTCATAGCACAGATACGCAGTATTTT. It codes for CASSGAGHSTDTQYF.

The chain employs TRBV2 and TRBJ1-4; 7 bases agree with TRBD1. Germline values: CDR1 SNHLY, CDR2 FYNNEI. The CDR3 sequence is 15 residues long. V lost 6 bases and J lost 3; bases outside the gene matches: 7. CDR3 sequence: CASRLLGGPNEKLFF. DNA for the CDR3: TGTGCCAGCAGGCTTTTAGGGGGCCCTAATGAAAAACTGTTTTTT.

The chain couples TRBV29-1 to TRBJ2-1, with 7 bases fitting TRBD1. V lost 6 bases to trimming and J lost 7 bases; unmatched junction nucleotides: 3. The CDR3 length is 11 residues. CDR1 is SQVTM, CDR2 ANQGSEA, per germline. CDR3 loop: CSVSRGNEQFF. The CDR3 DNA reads TGCAGCGTCTCCAGGGGGAATGAGCAGTTCTTC.

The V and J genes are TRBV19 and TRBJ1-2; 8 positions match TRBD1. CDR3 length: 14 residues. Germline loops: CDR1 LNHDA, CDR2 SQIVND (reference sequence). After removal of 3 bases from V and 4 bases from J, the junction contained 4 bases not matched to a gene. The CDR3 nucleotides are TGTGCCAGTAGTATCCCAGGGGGCGCCTATGGCTACACCTTC. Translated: CASSIPGGAYGYTF.

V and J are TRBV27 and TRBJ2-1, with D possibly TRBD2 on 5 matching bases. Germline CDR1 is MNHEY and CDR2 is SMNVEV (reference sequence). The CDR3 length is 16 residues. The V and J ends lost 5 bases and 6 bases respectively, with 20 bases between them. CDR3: CASSPTAGRFPNEQFF. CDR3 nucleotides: TGTGCCAGCAGTCCGACGGCGGGTAGGTTCCCCAATGAGCAGTTCTTC.

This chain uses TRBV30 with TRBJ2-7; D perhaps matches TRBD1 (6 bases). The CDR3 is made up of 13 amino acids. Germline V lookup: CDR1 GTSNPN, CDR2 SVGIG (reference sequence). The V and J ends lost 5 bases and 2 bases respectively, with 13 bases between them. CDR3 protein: CAWALGATYEQYF. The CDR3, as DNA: TGTGCCTGGGCGCTGGGGGCGACCTACGAGCAGTACTTC.

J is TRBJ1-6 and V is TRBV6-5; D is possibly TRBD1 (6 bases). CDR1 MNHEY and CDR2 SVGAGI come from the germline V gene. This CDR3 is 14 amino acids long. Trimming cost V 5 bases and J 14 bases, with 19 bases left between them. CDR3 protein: CASSPRGQSVALHF. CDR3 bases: TGTGCCAGCAGTCCCAGGGGTCAATCGGTGGCCCTCCACTTT.

The CDR3 sequence: CASSVPGSSYNEQFF. As DNA, the CDR3 is TGTGCCAGCAGTGTCCCAGGTAGCTCCTACAATGAGCAGTTCTTC. V and J are TRBV6-2 or TRBV6-3 and TRBJ2-1, with D unresolved. Between the trimmed V and J ends, which lost 5 bases and 0 bases, there was a span of 11 bases. There are 15 residues in the CDR3. CDR1 MNHEY and CDR2 SVGEGT come from the germline V gene.

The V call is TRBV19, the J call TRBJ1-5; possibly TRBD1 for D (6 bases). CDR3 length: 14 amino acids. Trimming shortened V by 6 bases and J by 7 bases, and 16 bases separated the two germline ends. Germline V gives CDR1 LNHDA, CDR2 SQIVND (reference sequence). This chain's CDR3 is CASRGGQGSQPQHF. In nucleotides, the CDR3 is TGTGCCAGTAGGGGGGGGCAGGGCTCGCAGCCCCAGCATTTT.